This T cell receptor (beta chain) originates from a study of beta chain features in type 1 diabetes. Findings and caveats of the study: Relative to healthy donors, patients appeared to have naive, central memory and Treg TCRB repertoires that were more similar.

As for this clone: Its antigen is not identified.

Sorting that relied on CD45RO/CCR7/CD25/CD127/CD95/CD27 yielded CD4+ naive, central memory, regulatory and stem cell-like memory cells. CDR3 length: 13 residues. V was pared by 1 base and J by 5 bases, with 10 bases between. Germline V lookup: CDR1 SGDLS, CDR2 YYNGEE. The entirety of the isolated RNA underwent reverse transcription, so expressed TCRB transcripts were sequenced. The method was immunoSEQ multiplex PCR; TCRdb's version includes in-frame clones alone and lacks a portion of them. The table includes about 930,000 clones, 15% to 20% detected once. This chain joins TRBV9 and TRBJ2-7, with TRBD1 as a possible D gene (6 bases). This receptor was identified in a woman aged 18-35 years in good health. The sequencing input was naive CD4+ T cells from blood. CDR3 DNA: TGTGCCAGCAGCGTAAGGGCAGGGGACGAGCAGTACTTC. Translating gives CASSVRAGDEQYF.